What follows are 27 T cell receptor beta chains derived from one specimen sequenced in a study of cytomegalovirus exposure and HLA in healthy donors. The PCR used 60 Vbeta and 13 Jbeta primers. This table comes from immunoSEQ multiplex PCR, and its TCRdb copy is limited to in-frame clones, with some not included. Here the sample spans roughly 250,000 clones, approximately 70% being singletons. Sequencing was carried out using PBMCs. The source is a female donor in good health and CMV-seronegative.

The J gene is TRBJ1-1, the V gene TRBV10-3; D gene unclear. The V end was cut by 7 bases, the J end by 0 bases, with 9 bases between. The CDR3 loop spans 13 amino acids. CDR1 is ENHRY and CDR2 is SYGVKD in the germline V gene. In DNA form, the CDR3 reads TGTGCCATCACTGCGACACTGAACACTGAAGCTTTCTTT. Translation gives CAITATLNTEAFF.

The CDR3 reads CASSLTDSYEQYF. In DNA form, the CDR3 reads TGTGCCAGCAGTCTTACAGACTCCTACGAGCAGTACTTC. J is TRBJ2-7 and V is TRBV7-3; D not certain. Germline-derived CDR1 and CDR2 are SGHTA and FQGTGA. The V end lost 6 bases, the J end lost 0 bases, and 9 bases lay between the germline ends. The CDR3 length is 13 residues.

V gene TRBV29-1 combines with J gene TRBJ1-2; D is possibly TRBD1 (5 bases). Trimming stripped 6 bases from V and 7 bases from J, with 18 bases between. The CDR3 is made up of 13 amino acids. Germline CDR1 is SQVTM and CDR2 is ANQGSEA. Here the CDR3 DNA reads TGCAGCGTGCAAGACAGCCTTCCTTTTGGCTACACCTTC. Translation gives CSVQDSLPFGYTF.

In its sample, this clone was seen a few times. This chain joins TRBV25-1 and TRBJ1-4; perhaps TRBD1 as D (6 bases). The germline V gene encodes CDR1 MGHDK and CDR2 SYGVNS. The CDR3 runs to 14 residues. V was trimmed by 8 bases and J by 7 bases, leaving 17 bases between them. CDR3 nucleotides: TGTGCCAGCTCAACGGGGGGCTTGGGTGAAAAACTGTTTTTT. Its protein product is CASSTGGLGEKLFF.

This clone has just a few counts. This chain uses TRBV7-6 with TRBJ1-2; 7 positions match TRBD1. Germline lookup yields CDR1 SGHVS and CDR2 FNYEAQ. The ends lost 1 base at V and 4 bases at J; junction bases unmatched: 15. This CDR3 is built from 18 residues. This CDR3 is CASSLGWKTGQQAYGYTF. The CDR3 nucleotides read TGTGCCAGCAGCTTAGGTTGGAAAACGGGACAGCAGGCCTATGGCTACACCTTC. The variable domain in full, completed from reference TRBV7-6 and TRBJ1-2, reads GAGVSQSPRYKVTKRGQDVALRCDPISGHVSLYWYRQALGQGPEFLTYFNYEAQQDKSGLPNDRFSAERPEGSISTLTIQRTEQRDSAMYRCASSLGWKTGQQAYGYTFGSGTRLTVV.

The chain combines TRBV5-1 with TRBJ2-3; 9 bases map to TRBD1. Looked up from germline, CDR1 is SGHRS and CDR2 is YFSETQ. The J segment lost 0 bases and the V segment lost 6 bases, leaving 2 bases of the junction unmatched. This CDR3 region has 14 residues. The CDR3 nucleotides read TGCGCCAGCACTGACAGGGGGAGCACAGATACGCAGTATTTT. Amino acid sequence: CASTDRGSTDTQYF. Looking up the rest from reference TRBV5-1 and TRBJ2-3 gives the full variable domain: KAGVTQTPRYLIKTRGQQVTLSCSPISGHRSVSWYQQTPGQGLQFLFEYFSETQRNKGNFPGRFSGRQFSNSRSEMNVSTLELGDSALYLCASTDRGSTDTQYFGPGTRLTVL.

V and J are TRBV13 and TRBJ2-1; D call uncertain. This CDR3 contains 13 residues. CDR1 is PRHDT and CDR2 is FYEKMQ in the germline V gene (reference sequence). V was clipped by 2 bases and J by 2 bases, with 4 bases between them. The CDR3 spells CASSLRAYNEQFF. The CDR3, as DNA: TGTGCCAGCAGCTTACGGGCCTACAATGAGCAGTTCTTC.

This clone was recorded a few times. The chain has TRBV27 and TRBJ2-3; 11 bases align to TRBD2. This CDR3 has 16 residues. The germline V gene encodes CDR1 MNHEY and CDR2 SMNVEV (reference sequence). Unmatched junction bases numbered 11, after V lost 4 bases and J lost 8 bases. The CDR3 sequence is CASSSRLAGLGGTQYF. The CDR3 DNA reads TGTGCCAGCAGTTCCAGACTAGCGGGACTCGGGGGTACGCAGTATTTT.

The chain has TRBV10-3 and TRBJ2-1, with D possibly matching TRBD1 (6 bases). Trimming cost V 9 bases and J 5 bases, with 11 bases left between them. This CDR3 has 12 residues. The germline V gene encodes CDR1 ENHRY and CDR2 SYGVKD. The CDR3 loop is CAMGQANNEQFF. For the CDR3, the DNA is TGTGCCATGGGACAAGCAAACAATGAGCAGTTCTTC.

This chain uses TRBV6-1 with TRBJ1-5; D may be TRBD1 (5 bases). V lost 5 bases, J lost 6 bases, and 20 bases lay in between. In germline, CDR1 is MNHNS, CDR2 SASEGT. CDR3 length equals 16 residues. The CDR3, as DNA: TGTGCCAGCAGTCAAGAGGGCGTGGGGGAGGCTCAGCCCCAGCATTTT. Amino acid sequence: CASSQEGVGEAQPQHF.

The sample holds one count of this clone. The CDR3 sequence: CAISGDRNTGELFF. CDR3 in DNA: TGTGCCATCAGTGGGGACAGGAACACCGGGGAGCTGTTTTTT. The chain carries TRBV10-3 and TRBJ2-2; 7 positions agree with TRBD1. The CDR3 covers 14 residues. Germline CDR1 ENHRY, CDR2 SYGVKD. Trimming took 4 bases from V and 1 from J; bases not matched to a gene: 0.

J is TRBJ2-3 and V is TRBV5-1; 8 bases line up with TRBD2. Trimming removed 2 bases from V and 6 bases from J; junction bases left unmatched: 8. Germline lookup yields CDR1 SGHRS and CDR2 YFSETQ. The CDR3 sequence is 15 residues long. Here the CDR3 DNA reads TGCGCCAGCAGCTTTGCGGGAGGCCCAGGTGATACGCAGTATTTT. Amino acid sequence: CASSFAGGPGDTQYF.

This CDR3 is CASQPRTTHGTQYF. CDR3 DNA sequence: TGTGCCAGCCAGCCGAGGACTACACATGGGACCCAGTACTTC. This chain uses TRBV2 with TRBJ2-5; D perhaps matches TRBD2 (6 bases). The CDR3 loop spans 14 amino acids. CDR1 and CDR2 from the germline V gene are SNHLY and FYNNEI. V shed 8 bases and J shed 7 bases, with 20 bases lying between them.

This chain joins TRBV11-2 and TRBJ2-3; 10 bases are a match to TRBD1. The V and J ends lost 5 bases and 0 bases, in that order; junction bases with no gene match: 8. Germline lookup yields CDR1 SGHAT and CDR2 FQNNGV. The CDR3 spans 17 residues. CDR3 in amino acids: CASSRHRDRGSTDTQYF. Written as DNA, the CDR3 is TGTGCCAGCAGCCGTCACCGGGACAGGGGTAGCACAGATACGCAGTATTTT.

This clone showed up just once. This chain connects TRBV7-2 to TRBJ2-5; 9 bases are a match to TRBD1. Judging by the DNA end, TRBJ2-7 fits better; the J call may be wrong. This CDR3 region has 14 residues. Germline assignment: CDR1 SGHTA and CDR2 FQGNSA. The CDR3 loop reads CASSLGQGGYEQYF. In nucleotides, the CDR3 is TGTGCCAGCAGCTTGGGACAGGGAGGTTACGAGCAGTACTTC.

V gene TRBV28 combines with J gene TRBJ2-7, with TRBD1 matching over 8 bases. J was trimmed by 3 bases and V by 2 bases; bases with no gene match: 6. The CDR3 has 15 residues. CDR1 is MDHEN and CDR2 is SYDVKM in the germline V gene. The CDR3 nucleotides read TGTGCCAGCAGTTTAAACCCGGACAGGGACTACGAGCAGTACTTC. This gives the protein CASSLNPDRDYEQYF.

V is TRBV28 and J is TRBJ2-5, with 9 bases lining up with TRBD1. The CDR3 sequence is 15 residues long. Germline V gives CDR1 MDHEN, CDR2 SYDVKM. Unmatched junction bases numbered 10, after V lost 6 bases and J lost 5 bases. The CDR3 loop reads CASSDDVGQGETQYF. The CDR3 DNA reads TGTGCCAGCAGCGATGATGTGGGACAGGGTGAGACCCAGTACTTC.

A remark on this clone: At one boundary the junction diverges from the germline segment, which might be a read error. This CDR3 reads CSSSPRTGESYEQYF. In DNA, the CDR3 is TGTTCCAGCAGCCCTCGGACAGGGGAGTCCTACGAGCAGTACTTC. This chain connects TRBV7-9 to TRBJ2-7; TRBD1 aligns across 9 bases. CDR3 length: 15 amino acids. Germline V gene lookup returns CDR1 SEHNR and CDR2 FQNEAQ (reference sequence). The full variable domain, with the rest looked up from reference TRBV7-9 and TRBJ2-7, is DTGVSQNPRHKITKRGQNVTFRCDPISEHNRLYWYRQTLGQGPEFLTYFQNEAQLEKSRLLSDRFSAERPKGSFSTLEIQRTEQGDSAMYLCSSSPRTGESYEQYFGPGTRLTVT.

The J gene is TRBJ2-5, the V gene TRBV9; D remains ambiguous. The CDR3 loop spans 13 amino acids. With 0 bases removed from V and 7 bases from J, the gap between germline ends came to 10 bases. The germline gives CDR1 SGDLS, CDR2 YYNGEE. CDR3 in amino acids: CASSVVPFWTQYF. CDR3 nucleotides: TGTGCCAGCAGCGTAGTTCCGTTTTGGACCCAGTACTTC.

The chain is built from TRBV18 and TRBJ1-5; the match to TRBD1 covers 8 bases. Germline assignment: CDR1 KGHSH and CDR2 LQKENI. V lost 0 bases, J lost 4 bases, and 2 bases stayed unmatched. The CDR3 has 15 residues. The CDR3 spells CASSPPGDRNQPQHF. The DNA of the CDR3 is TGTGCCAGCTCACCACCAGGGGACAGGAATCAGCCCCAGCATTTT.

The J gene is TRBJ1-2, the V gene TRBV28; 7 bases fit TRBD1. The CDR3 runs to 13 residues. Per germline, CDR1 MDHEN and CDR2 SYDVKM. V lost 10 bases and J lost 5; bases outside the gene matches: 10. The CDR3 region is CATRKTGIYGYTF. CDR3 nucleotides: TGTGCCACTAGAAAGACAGGGATTTATGGCTACACCTTC.

The chain has TRBV21-1 and TRBJ2-1; the table assigns TRBD1, which was not confirmed against the DNA. TRBV21-1 is a pseudogene segment. This CDR3 has 16 residues. CDR3 coding DNA: TGTGCCAGCAGCGTAATACCCGGACAGGCTAAGAATGAGCAGTTCTTC. Its protein is CASSVIPGQAKNEQFF.

J is TRBJ2-3 and V is TRBV5-4, with 8 bases identical to TRBD2. The V gene end was trimmed by 7 bases and the J gene end by 5 bases; junction bases not matched to a gene: 9. The CDR3 covers 14 residues. Germline values: CDR1 SGHNT, CDR2 YYREEE (reference sequence). In nucleotides, the CDR3 is TGTGCCAGCCTAGCGGGTGGGGCACTAGATACGCAGTATTTT. Translated: CASLAGGALDTQYF.

The CDR3 loop is CASSLSPAYEQYF. CDR3 DNA sequence: TGTGCCAGCAGTTTATCCCCCGCCTACGAGCAGTACTTC. The rearrangement uses TRBV27 and TRBJ2-7; D unclear. This CDR3 has 13 amino acids. The germline V gene has CDR1 MNHEY and CDR2 SMNVEV (reference sequence). With 0 bases removed from V and 2 bases from J, the gap between germline ends came to 5 bases.

This clone appeared a single time. The rearrangement joins TRBV19 to TRBJ2-7; D remains ambiguous. Germline V gene sequence: CDR1 LNHDA, CDR2 SQIVND (reference sequence). V lost 3 bases, J lost 1 base, and 10 bases lay in between. The CDR3 extends over 14 amino acids. The CDR3 nucleotides are TGTGCCAGTAGTATCAGCGCAGTATCCTACGAGCAGTACTTC. Translation: CASSISAVSYEQYF.

In the case of this clone: At one end the junction does not follow the germline gene, possibly because of a read error. The chain has TRBV29-1 and TRBJ1-2; 9 bases fit TRBD1. This CDR3 is built from 13 residues. The V gene's germline CDR1 is SQVTM and CDR2 ANQGSEA. The CDR3 sequence: CSVSGTGNYGYTF. In DNA form, the CDR3 reads TGCAGCGTTTCCGGGACAGGGAACTACGGCTACACCTTC.

This rearrangement joins TRBV10-3 to TRBJ2-1, with 8 bases lining up with TRBD1. V trimming: 0 bases; J trimming: 3 bases; junction bases outside the gene matches: 4. Germline V CDR1 and CDR2: ENHRY, SYGVKD. The CDR3 runs to 16 residues. The CDR3 loop is CAISESPGGFYNEQFF. The CDR3 DNA is TGTGCCATCAGTGAGTCCCCAGGGGGCTTCTACAATGAGCAGTTCTTC.